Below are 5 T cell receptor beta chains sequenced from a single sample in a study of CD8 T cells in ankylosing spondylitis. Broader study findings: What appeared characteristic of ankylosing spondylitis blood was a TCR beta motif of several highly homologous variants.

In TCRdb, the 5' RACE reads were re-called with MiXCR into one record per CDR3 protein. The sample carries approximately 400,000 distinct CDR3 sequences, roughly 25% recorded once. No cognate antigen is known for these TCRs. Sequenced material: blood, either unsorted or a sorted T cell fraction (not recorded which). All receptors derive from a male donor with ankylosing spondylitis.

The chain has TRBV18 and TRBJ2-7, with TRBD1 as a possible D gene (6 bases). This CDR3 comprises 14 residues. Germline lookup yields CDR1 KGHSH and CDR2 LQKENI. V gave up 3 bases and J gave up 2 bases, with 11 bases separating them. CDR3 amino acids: CASSPPTGTYEQYF. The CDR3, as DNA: TGTGCCAGCTCACCCCCGACAGGAACCTACGAGCAGTACTTC.

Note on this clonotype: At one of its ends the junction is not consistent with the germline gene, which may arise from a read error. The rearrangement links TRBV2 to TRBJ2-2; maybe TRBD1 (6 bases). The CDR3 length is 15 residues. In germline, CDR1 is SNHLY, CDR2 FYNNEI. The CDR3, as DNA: TGTGCCAGCAGTGAAAGTGGACAGTACTCCGGAGAGCTGTTTTTT. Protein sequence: CASSESGQYSGELFF.

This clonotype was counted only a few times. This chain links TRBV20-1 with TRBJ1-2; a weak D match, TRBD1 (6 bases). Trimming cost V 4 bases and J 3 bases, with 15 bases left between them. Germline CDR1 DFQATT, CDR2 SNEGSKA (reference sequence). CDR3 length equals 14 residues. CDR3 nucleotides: TGCAGTGCTATCAACAGGGAGTATGACTATGGCTACACCTTC. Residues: CSAINREYDYGYTF.

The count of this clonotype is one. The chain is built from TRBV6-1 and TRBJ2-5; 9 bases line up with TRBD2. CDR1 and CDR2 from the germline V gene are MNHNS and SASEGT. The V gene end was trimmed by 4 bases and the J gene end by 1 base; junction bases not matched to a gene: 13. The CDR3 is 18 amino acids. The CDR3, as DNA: TGTGCCAGCAGTGCCGAATGGAGGGCTAGCGGGATCCAAGAGACCCAGTACTTC. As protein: CASSAEWRASGIQETQYF.

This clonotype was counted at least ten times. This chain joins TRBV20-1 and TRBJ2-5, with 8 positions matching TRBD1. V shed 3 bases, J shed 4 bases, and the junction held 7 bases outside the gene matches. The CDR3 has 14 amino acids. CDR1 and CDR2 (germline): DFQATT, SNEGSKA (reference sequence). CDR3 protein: CSASDRGSGETQYF. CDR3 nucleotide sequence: TGCAGTGCTAGTGACAGGGGCAGCGGAGAGACCCAGTACTTC.